Shown below are 12 T cell receptor beta chains from a single sample sequenced in a study of blood T cell repertoires in COVID-19. Sequencing used immunoSEQ multiplex PCR; TCRdb keeps in-frame clones, though not all of them. The sample shows roughly 92,000 clones, about nine tenths of them seen only once. Input material: peripheral blood. These receptors were taken from a man aged 45-60 years with acute or convalescent COVID-19.

The gene calls are TRBV19 and TRBJ2-1; TRBD2 matches 11 bases. Germline CDR1 and CDR2: LNHDA and SQIVND (reference sequence). Trimming cost V 1 base and J 15 bases; bases outside gene matches: 11. CDR3 length: 15 residues. The CDR3 coding sequence is TGTGCCAGTAGTATAGGGTCACTAGCGGGAGATCTTCCGTTCTTC. Encoded protein: CASSIGSLAGDLPFF.

The chain uses TRBV19 and TRBJ2-1; TRBD2 matches at 12 bases. V lost 5 bases and J lost 7; bases outside the gene matches: 12. CDR1 is LNHDA and CDR2 is SQIVND in the germline V gene (reference sequence). The length of the CDR3 is 17 residues. CDR3 residues: CASSGRTSGTLRNEQFF. Written as DNA, the CDR3 is TGTGCCAGTAGTGGACGGACTAGCGGGACCCTGAGGAATGAGCAGTTCTTC.

This chain joins TRBV28 and TRBJ1-6, with a tentative D call TRBD1 (6 bases). Trimming left V 5 bases short and J 7 bases short, with 12 bases between. The CDR3 length is 14 residues. CDR1 is MDHEN and CDR2 is SYDVKM in the germline V gene. The CDR3 DNA is TGTGCCAGCAGTATCAGGGGAGGGAATTCACCCCTCCACTTT. Its translation is CASSIRGGNSPLHF. Complete variable domain (other parts from reference TRBV28 and TRBJ1-6): DVKVTQSSRYLVKRTGEKVFLECVQDMDHENMFWYRQDPGLGLRLIYFSYDVKMKEKGDIPEGYSVSREKKERFSLILESASTNQTSMYLCASSIRGGNSPLHFGNGTRLTVT.

This chain uses TRBV6-5 with TRBJ1-1; a weak D match, TRBD1 (6 bases). This CDR3 is 13 amino acids long. Looked up from germline, CDR1 is MNHEY and CDR2 is SVGAGI. The ends were cut back, 7 bases at V and 8 bases at J, with 17 bases in the middle. CDR3 amino acids: CASTNHRAVEAFF. The CDR3 region has the DNA TGTGCCAGCACTAATCACAGGGCTGTAGAAGCTTTCTTT.

The rearrangement uses TRBV11-2 and TRBJ2-1, with D uncertain. The CDR3 is 15 amino acids. The germline V and J ends were trimmed by 3 bases and 4 bases, with 13 bases remaining between them. Germline CDR1 and CDR2: SGHAT and FQNNGV. CDR3 in DNA: TGTGCCAGCAGCTTTTCGTCCTCGTTTTACAATGAGCAGTTCTTC. Translation gives CASSFSSSFYNEQFF.

The chain has TRBV7-9 and TRBJ2-4; 8 bases are shared with TRBD1. The CDR3 totals 16 residues. The V and J ends lost 5 bases and 0 bases, in that order; junction bases with no gene match: 6. The germline V gene has CDR1 SEHNR and CDR2 FQNEAQ (reference sequence). As DNA, the CDR3 is TGTGCCAGCAGCATATTTCAGGGGGCAGCCAAAAACATTCAGTACTTC. Encoded protein: CASSIFQGAAKNIQYF.

This clone turned up a few times. V usage is TRBV5-1 and J usage is TRBJ2-7; D is perhaps TRBD2 (5 bases). Between the trimmed V and J ends, which lost 0 bases and 7 bases, there was a span of 14 bases. Germline V gene sequence: CDR1 SGHRS, CDR2 YFSETQ. The CDR3 extends over 14 amino acids. Written as DNA, the CDR3 is TGCGCCAGCAGCTTGGAAGAGGTGACGGGGGAGCAGTACTTC. Residues: CASSLEEVTGEQYF.

The genes are TRBV7-8 and TRBJ2-4; perhaps TRBD1 as D (6 bases). Germline V gene data show CDR1 as SGHVS and CDR2 as FQNEAQ. Between the trimmed V and J ends, which lost 5 bases and 0 bases, there was a span of 14 bases. The CDR3 covers 16 residues. Written as DNA, the CDR3 is TGTGCCAGCAGCCTACAGGGTGGAATAGCCAAAAACATTCAGTACTTC. This sequence encodes CASSLQGGIAKNIQYF.

In this sample, this clone turned up a few times. V usage is TRBV5-1 and J usage is TRBJ1-1; D is possibly TRBD1 (5 bases). The CDR3 loop spans 15 amino acids. Deletions cut 3 bases from V and 1 base from J, with 13 bases between. The germline CDR1 and CDR2 sequences are SGHRS and YFSETQ. The CDR3 DNA is TGCGCCAGCAGCTCCGGACACGGGGGGAACACTGAAGCTTTCTTT. Amino acid sequence: CASSSGHGGNTEAFF.

CDR3 bases: TGTGCCAGCAGCCTGGCGACAGGTTTTGAAAAACTGTTTTTT. Residues: CASSLATGFEKLFF. The chain employs TRBV11-2 and TRBJ1-4; D might be TRBD1 (6 bases). Germline CDR1 is SGHAT and CDR2 is FQNNGV. The CDR3 is 14 amino acids. V lost 5 bases and J 7 bases, leaving 14 bases between the germline ends.

The gene calls are TRBV5-6 and TRBJ1-2, with D maybe TRBD1 (5 bases). The CDR3 has 14 amino acids. The V gene's germline CDR1 is SGHDT and CDR2 YYEEEE. Trimming removed 3 bases from V and 0 bases from J, with 9 bases in between. CDR3 sequence (DNA): TGTGCCAGCAGCTCGGGACTGGCTAACTATGGCTACACCTTC. Translating gives CASSSGLANYGYTF.

The CDR3 region is CASSPGTGIRNTEAFF. In nucleotides, the CDR3 is TGTGCCAGTAGCCCCGGGACAGGGATTAGGAACACTGAAGCTTTCTTT. This chain links TRBV19 with TRBJ1-1; TRBD1 agrees at 9 bases. This CDR3 has 16 residues. Trimming took 6 bases from V and 1 from J; bases not matched to a gene: 9. Per the germline V gene, CDR1 is LNHDA and CDR2 is SQIVND (reference sequence).